A single sample gave rise to the 22 T cell receptor beta chains below, sequenced in a study of cytomegalovirus exposure and HLA in healthy donors. The PCR ran on 60 Vbeta and 13 Jbeta primers. The table came from immunoSEQ multiplex PCR; TCRdb's copy has only in-frame clones and leaves some out. This table has some 130,000 clones, around 73% appearing once. The material sequenced was PBMCs. The receptors stem from a female donor in good health and CMV-seronegative.

This chain connects TRBV27 to TRBJ2-1; the match to TRBD1 covers 9 bases. Trimming removed 5 bases from V and 7 bases from J; junction bases left unmatched: 9. CDR1 is MNHEY and CDR2 is SMNVEV in the germline V gene (reference sequence). The CDR3 has 15 amino acids. For the CDR3, the DNA is TGTGCCAGCAGTCCGGACAGGGGCTACACTAATGAGCAGTTCTTC. It yields the protein CASSPDRGYTNEQFF.

This clone was recorded a few times. This chain joins TRBV19 and TRBJ2-7, with a tentative D call TRBD1 (5 bases). The CDR3 is 15 residues long. The ends were cut back, 5 bases at V and 0 bases at J, with 14 bases in the middle. Germline V gene lookup returns CDR1 LNHDA and CDR2 SQIVND (reference sequence). Written as DNA, the CDR3 is TGTGCCAGTAGTTCATCGACAGCATACTCCTACGAGCAGTACTTC. Translated: CASSSSTAYSYEQYF.

This chain links TRBV6-5 with TRBJ2-2; D is ambiguous. This CDR3 comprises 15 residues. V lost 0 bases and J 1 base, leaving 6 bases between the germline ends. Germline V lookup: CDR1 MNHEY, CDR2 SVGAGI. CDR3 nucleotides: TGTGCCAGCAGTTACTCTCCGCGGAACACCGGGGAGCTGTTTTTT. Its translation is CASSYSPRNTGELFF.

This rearrangement joins TRBV4-3 to TRBJ1-2; 7 nucleotides match TRBD1. V trimming: 4 bases; J trimming: 5 bases; junction bases outside the gene matches: 10. From germline, CDR1 is LGHNA and CDR2 YSLEER. The CDR3 consists of 15 residues. DNA for the CDR3: TGCGCCAGCAGCCCCTACCGACAGGGAGGATATGGCTACACCTTC. Encoded protein: CASSPYRQGGYGYTF.

The table lists this clone with a few counts. The J gene is TRBJ2-3, the V gene TRBV5-1, with TRBD2 as a possible D gene (6 bases). Germline lookup yields CDR1 SGHRS and CDR2 YFSETQ. V was trimmed by 4 bases and J by 0 bases, leaving 9 bases between them. This CDR3 has 14 amino acids. CDR3 region: CASSRERSTDTQYF. For the CDR3, the DNA is TGCGCCAGCAGCCGGGAGAGGAGCACAGATACGCAGTATTTT.

The chain is built from TRBV7-8 and TRBJ2-7; unclear D gene. Looked up from germline, CDR1 is SGHVS and CDR2 is FQNEAQ. The CDR3 is 15 amino acids. The ends were cut back, 2 bases at V and 9 bases at J, with 20 bases in the middle. For the CDR3, the DNA is TGTGCCAGCAGCTTACCCGACGACTCCTCGCCTGGGCAGTACTTC. The encoded protein is CASSLPDDSSPGQYF. Together with reference TRBV7-8 and TRBJ2-7, the CDR3 gives the full variable domain: GAGVSQSPRYKVAKRGQDVALRCDPISGHVSLFWYQQALGQGPEFLTYFQNEAQLDKSGLPSDRFFAERPEGSVSTLKIQRTQQEDSAVYLCASSLPDDSSPGQYFGPGTRLTVT.

The chain carries TRBV6-5 and TRBJ2-7; D perhaps matches TRBD1 (6 bases). The length of the CDR3 is 15 residues. In germline, CDR1 is MNHEY, CDR2 SVGAGI. V was cut by 2 bases and J by 2 bases, with 13 bases left in between. Here the CDR3 reads CASSYSPRTAYEQYF. The CDR3 nucleotides read TGTGCCAGCAGTTACAGCCCTCGGACAGCCTACGAGCAGTACTTC.

J is TRBJ1-2 and V is TRBV11-2, with D possibly TRBD1 on 5 matching bases. This CDR3 has 14 residues. Germline loops: CDR1 SGHAT, CDR2 FQNNGV. V gave up 3 bases and J gave up 2 bases, with 10 bases separating them. The CDR3 DNA is TGTGCCAGCAGCTTTTCGGCAGGGAACTATGGCTACACCTTC. Amino acids: CASSFSAGNYGYTF.

This clone was seen more than once but under ten times. The chain joins TRBV19 to TRBJ2-1; D call uncertain. The CDR3 extends over 14 amino acids. CDR1 LNHDA and CDR2 SQIVND come from the germline V gene (reference sequence). Trimming stripped 1 base from V and 9 bases from J, with 13 bases between. The CDR3 DNA is TGTGCCAGTAGTATAGGTCAATTGGTCGGTGAGCAGTTCTTC. It encodes CASSIGQLVGEQFF.

The chain has TRBV7-9 and TRBJ2-3; 9 positions match TRBD2. The germline gives CDR1 SEHNR, CDR2 FQNEAQ (reference sequence). CDR3 length: 15 residues. Trimming cost V 4 bases and J 7 bases; bases outside gene matches: 9. The CDR3 loop is CASSSTGTSFNTQYF. The CDR3 DNA is TGTGCCAGCAGCTCTACCGGGACTAGCTTCAATACGCAGTATTTT.

The chain links TRBV27 to TRBJ2-2, with TRBD2 as a possible D gene (5 bases). CDR1 is MNHEY, CDR2 SMNVEV, per germline (reference sequence). The V gene lost 7 bases and the J gene lost 5 bases, with 20 bases spanning the gap. The CDR3 has 16 amino acids. Here the CDR3 DNA reads TGTGCCAGCACAAGAGAGAGGCGGGTGGGAACCGGGGAGCTGTTTTTT. Residues: CASTRERRVGTGELFF.

A remark on this clone: Other nucleotide sequences from this sample produce the same CDR3. The chain links TRBV28 to TRBJ1-2; 7 bases fit TRBD1. J lost 5 bases, V lost 5 bases, and 5 bases had no gene match. The CDR3 runs to 13 residues. Germline lookup yields CDR1 MDHEN and CDR2 SYDVKM. The CDR3, as DNA: TGTGCCAGCAGTCTGACAGGGCCTTATGGCTACACCTTC. It translates to CASSLTGPYGYTF.

The chain joins TRBV2 to TRBJ1-1, with 11 bases matching TRBD1. Germline CDR1 and CDR2: SNHLY and FYNNEI. Trimming took 5 bases from V and 5 from J; bases not matched to a gene: 4. CDR3 length: 14 amino acids. CDR3 DNA: TGTGCCAGCAGTCCGGACAGGGGGCGGACTGAAGCTTTCTTT. This sequence encodes CASSPDRGRTEAFF.

The V gene is TRBV19, the J gene TRBJ1-5; tentatively, D is TRBD1 (5 bases). Trimming left V 7 bases short and J 4 bases short, with 17 bases between. Germline CDR1 LNHDA, CDR2 SQIVND (reference sequence). The CDR3 consists of 15 residues. For the CDR3, the DNA is TGTGCCAGTATATCCGCAGGGTGGCTGAATCAGCCCCAGCATTTT. The encoded protein is CASISAGWLNQPQHF.

The CDR3 sequence: CASSRQGGYEQYF. DNA for the CDR3: TGTGCCAGCAGCCGTCAGGGAGGCTACGAGCAGTACTTC. The chain has TRBV7-2 and TRBJ2-7; possibly TRBD2 for D (6 bases). The CDR3 runs to 13 residues. Trimming pared 5 bases from V and 3 bases from J, leaving 11 bases between. Per the germline V gene, CDR1 is SGHTA and CDR2 is FQGNSA.

In this sample, this clone turned up a few times. The chain uses TRBV19 and TRBJ2-2; a possible D gene is TRBD1 (6 bases). Germline V CDR1 and CDR2: LNHDA, SQIVND (reference sequence). The V end was cut by 5 bases, the J end by 5 bases, with 15 bases between. The CDR3 is 15 amino acids. CDR3 protein: CASSWGQALTGELFF. CDR3 DNA: TGTGCCAGTAGTTGGGGGCAGGCTTTGACCGGGGAGCTGTTTTTT.

The CDR3 sequence is CASSLALGVIGASEAFF. The CDR3 nucleotides are TGCGCCAGCAGCTTGGCGTTAGGGGTGATTGGGGCATCTGAAGCTTTCTTT. The chain links TRBV5-1 to TRBJ1-1; a weak D match, TRBD1 (5 bases). Germline V gives CDR1 SGHRS, CDR2 YFSETQ. This CDR3 contains 17 residues. V dropped 0 bases and J dropped 6 bases, with 21 bases sitting between them.

J is TRBJ2-7 and V is TRBV9; D is possibly TRBD2 (6 bases). The V gene's germline CDR1 is SGDLS and CDR2 YYNGEE. This CDR3 has 17 amino acids. V shed 0 bases and J shed 0 bases, with 16 bases lying between them. The CDR3 reads CASSVDYGTFSSYEQYF. CDR3 DNA: TGTGCCAGCAGCGTAGACTACGGGACTTTCAGCTCCTACGAGCAGTACTTC.

Remarks on this clone: The CDR3 end shows no conserved phenylalanine or tryptophan, and so a read error is likely. The chain couples TRBV27 to TRBJ1-1; D is ambiguous. Trimming took 5 bases from V and 1 from J, leaving 8 bases between them. The CDR3 consists of 13 residues. Germline-derived CDR1 and CDR2 are MNHEY and SMNVEV (reference sequence). For the CDR3, the DNA is TGTGCCAGCAGTAAAACAGAGAACACTGAAGCTTTCCTT. Its protein product is CASSKTENTEAFL.

The chain joins TRBV19 to TRBJ1-5; 12 bases are shared with TRBD1. V gave up 8 bases and J gave up 6 bases; unmatched junction bases: 11. The CDR3 contains 16 residues. Germline V gives CDR1 LNHDA, CDR2 SQIVND (reference sequence). The CDR3 loop reads CASQPRGDRGRQPQHF. In DNA, the CDR3 is TGTGCCAGTCAACCCAGGGGGGACAGGGGGCGTCAGCCCCAGCATTTT. Full variable domain (remainder filled in from reference TRBV19 and TRBJ1-5): DGGITQSPKYLFRKEGQNVTLSCEQNLNHDAMYWYRQDPGQGLRLIYYSQIVNDFQKGDIAEGYSVSREKKESFPLTVTSAQKNPTAFYLCASQPRGDRGRQPQHFGDGTRLSIL.

This clone was counted once. The chain couples TRBV9 to TRBJ1-2; no firm D call. Trimming stripped 4 bases from V and 8 bases from J, with 9 bases between. Looked up from germline, CDR1 is SGDLS and CDR2 is YYNGEE. The CDR3 is 11 residues long. CDR3 bases: TGTGCCAGCAGCCACCTGAGGGGCTACACCTTC. It translates to CASSHLRGYTF.

About this clone: At one boundary the junction diverges from the germline segment, which might be a read error. V usage is TRBV7-9 and J usage is TRBJ2-7, with 7 bases lining up with TRBD2. CDR3 size: 19 residues. Germline lookup yields CDR1 SEHNR and CDR2 FQNEAQ (reference sequence). In DNA form, the CDR3 reads TGTTCCAGCAGCTTATGGCTAGGGGATGGGCTAGCGGATATATACGAGCAGTACTTC. It specifies CSSSLWLGDGLADIYEQYF. The full variable domain, in which reference TRBV7-9 and TRBJ2-7 provide the parts outside the CDR3, is DTGVSQNPRHKITKRGQNVTFRCDPISEHNRLYWYRQTLGQGPEFLTYFQNEAQLEKSRLLSDRFSAERPKGSFSTLEIQRTEQGDSAMYLCSSSLWLGDGLADIYEQYFGPGTRLTVT.